The T cell receptor beta chain described here comes from a study of shared clonotypes between healthy human individuals (dated by TCRdb to the early 2020s). About the investigation overall: A few men and a couple of women, aged 18 to 49 years, made up the cohort. For each donor, CD4 naive and CD4 memory were each run on three plates, CD8 naive on two plates, and CD8 memory on one plate. To increase sequencing depth and limit assay-specific biases, TCR repertoire library preparation and sequencing were carried out by different laboratories using diverse techniques. Blood TCR repertoires of a handful of healthy adults were deeply sequenced to estimate repertoire size and the extent of clonotype sharing between individuals. Per donor, leukapheresis produced somewhere between about 0.94 and 9 billion PBMCs.

CD8 naive samples consisted of CD45RO-negative cells that were positively selected for CCR7, yielding a CD45RA+CCR7+ population without TemRA cells. Healthy HIV-negative adults with no recently reported acute infections or vaccinations were included as donors. Every donor was a Caucasian adult residing in Nashville, Tennessee, USA. Blood was obtained by leukapheresis, after which PBMCs were separated by Ficoll-Histopaque density gradient centrifugation and cryopreserved in liquid nitrogen vapor phase. Purity and quantity of every magnetically sorted T cell population were checked by analytical flow cytometry. Each sorted fraction had its genomic DNA isolated and then quantified by UV absorbance on a Nanodrop 2000c. Findings and caveats that apply to the study as a whole: Incomplete sequencing was indicated by rarefaction of sorted-subset datasets, despite the large sequencing depth. Sampling was restricted to blood, and TCR repertoires in tissue are likely to differ from TCR repertoires in blood. Larger estimated clonotype richness was generally found for naive subsets than for memory subsets. Because the study included only a small number of donors, the genetic and exposure-history diversity represented was limited. Approximately 4.8% of naive CD4, around 4% of naive CD8, roughly 2.5% of memory CD4, and about 0.4% of memory CD8 clonotypes were shared across several donors. Pairwise subsampling led to the expectation that sequencing depth would affect the degree of clonotype sharing among donors. Clonotypes shared by all four sorted-subset donors showed higher generation probabilities than non-shared clonotypes.

For this clone: Its antigen remains undetermined. No qualities accompany the bases; no much larger clone lies one base away.

According to the germline V gene, CDR1 reads SGHVS and CDR2 reads FNYEAQ. The germline V end is reduced by 6 bases and the J end by 5 bases; junction bases left unmatched: 9. The CDR3 runs 15 residues from the cysteine to the phenylalanine. Only the CDR3 DNA stays, 45 bases, in frame from base 1. Using the deep immunoSEQ assay, multiplex PCR amplified TCR CDR3 regions from genomic DNA. For each cell subset, the extracted genomic DNA was distributed evenly across all wells of several immunoSEQ 96-well plates, and each plate served as one replicate. Each replicate PCR for sorted subsets received 200 ng genomic DNA, equal to about 30,000 T cell genomes. Purified libraries were measured with a Qubit 3.0 fluorometer, size-checked on a Bioanalyzer 2100, and measured again with the KAPA Library Quantification kit. Each immunoSEQ 96-well plate was sequenced on its own single-read 150-cycle Illumina NextSeq 550 flow cell. The source study handled its data this way. Because the immunoSEQ output held only junctional sequences and lacked quality scores, the filtering could not match the filtering applied to full-length reads. Sequences were annotated with PyIR, a Python wrapper for IgBLAST v1.9, and V/J genes and CDR3 were assigned using IMGT germline references. Reads were removed for weak V/J assignments (E-value above 1e-6), missing CDR3, stop codons, out-of-frame junctions, or ambiguous translated residues. A V3J clonotype was defined by an identical inferred V gene, J gene, and CDR3 amino acid sequence. The percentage overlap between two repertoires was calculated by dividing the number of shared unique clonotypes by the size of the smaller repertoire. Richness of each repertoire was evaluated using RTK rarefaction, the Chao1 estimator, and Recon v2.1 estimates of unobserved clonotypes. Generation probabilities for all TCRbeta clonotypes obtained by the gDNA method from a few donors were computed using OLGA. TCRdb took over this immuneACCESS table, retaining in-frame rearrangements with V and J assigned. Such tables are incomplete; in checked studies, under half of the missing clones stem from an unresolved V gene, and the remainder is unexplained. V and J calls and clone size come straight from that table; D and trimming were deduced from the DNA. The sample table contains roughly 2.1 million clones; only one count was recorded for around 93% of them. 1.7% of the sample is in the top ten clones.

The TCR sequence derives from a man in his late teens or twenties in good health. Some clones in this sample may be carry-over from other donors' samples. The sequenced sample consisted of naive CD8+ T cells from PBMCs. In light of the paper, this sample's cell subset or site label describes: CD45RA+CCR7+. The V and J segments used are TRBV7-6 and TRBJ2-5; 10 central bases correspond to TRBD2. In nucleotides, the sequence is TGTGCCAGCAGAGAAGGACTAGCGGTCCGCGAGACCCAGTACTTC. This sequence encodes CASREGLAVRETQYF.